This T cell receptor (beta chain) was documented in a study of beta chain features in type 1 diabetes. Study as a whole: Healthy donors and patients showed comparable age, gender and cell yields.

As every portion of the isolated RNA was reverse transcribed, the sequencing read expressed TCRB transcripts. Data came from immunoSEQ multiplex PCR; TCRdb stores just in-frame clones and leaves some out. The table includes a few hundred thousand clones, approximately 16% detected once. Sorting of CD4+ naive, central memory, regulatory and stem cell-like memory cells was performed via CD45RO/CCR7/CD25/CD127/CD95/CD27. This clone appeared a few times. Its antigen is currently unknown. Whole-study findings and limits: Shortening of TCRB CDR3s, moderate but significant, appeared in all four CD4+ subsets of Type 1 diabetes patients. VDJ junctions from type 1 diabetes patients carried fewer insertions and larger deletions.

Per germline, CDR1 GTSNPN and CDR2 SVGIG (reference sequence). This CDR3 is 14 amino acids long. Trimming took off 0 bases at V and 5 bases at J, with 13 bases between the two ends. Sequencing was performed on naive CD4+ T cells from blood. The rearrangement joins TRBV30 to TRBJ1-1, with unresolved D. This TCR derives from a man aged 25-40 years with type 1 diabetes. The CDR3 region is CAWSVITVGTEAFF. CDR3 bases: TGTGCCTGGAGTGTTATTACCGTTGGAACTGAAGCTTTCTTT. Using reference TRBV30 and TRBJ1-1 for the parts outside the CDR3, the full variable domain is SQTIHQWPATLVQPVGSPLSLECTVEGTSNPNLYWYRQAAGRGLQLLFYSVGIGQISSEVPQNLSASRPQDRQFILSSKKLLLSDSGFYLCAWSVITVGTEAFFGQGTRLTVV.